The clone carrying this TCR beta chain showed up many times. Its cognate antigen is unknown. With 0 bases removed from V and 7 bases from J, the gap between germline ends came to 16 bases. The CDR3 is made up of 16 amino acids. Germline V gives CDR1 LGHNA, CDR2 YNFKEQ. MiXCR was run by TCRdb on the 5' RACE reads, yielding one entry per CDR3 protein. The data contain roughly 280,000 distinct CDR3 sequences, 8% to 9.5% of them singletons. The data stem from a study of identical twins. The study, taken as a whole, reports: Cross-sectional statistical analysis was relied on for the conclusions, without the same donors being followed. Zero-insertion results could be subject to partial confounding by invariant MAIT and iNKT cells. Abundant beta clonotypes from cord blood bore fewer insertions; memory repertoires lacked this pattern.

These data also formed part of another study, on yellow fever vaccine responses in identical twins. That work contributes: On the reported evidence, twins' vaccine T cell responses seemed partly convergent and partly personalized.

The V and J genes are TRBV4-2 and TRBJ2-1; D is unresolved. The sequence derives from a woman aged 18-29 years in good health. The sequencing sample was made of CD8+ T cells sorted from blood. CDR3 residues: CASSQEGPSMGNEQFF. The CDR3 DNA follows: TGTGCCAGCAGCCAAGAAGGCCCATCCATGGGGAATGAGCAGTTCTTC.